These T cell receptor beta chains were read from a single sample in a study of cytomegalovirus exposure and HLA in healthy donors. Sequencing was performed with immunoSEQ multiplex PCR; in TCRdb, only in-frame clones are kept and a portion is missing. The repertoire holds more than 95,000 clones, with around 72% as singletons. Input material: PBMCs. The receptors come from a male donor in good health and CMV-seronegative. The CDR3 runs from the conserved cysteine through the conserved F or W. The order of the fields is D gene, clone size, J gene, V gene, CDR3 DNA, CDR3 protein. A D gene is named only where the DNA matches it firmly. Rows give clone size only sometimes, using once, few, many, or a class for an expanded clone.

d_gene: TRBD1; abundance: .; j_gene: TRBJ1-2; v_gene: TRBV9; CDR3nt: TGTGCCAGCAGCGCCGGGGACAGCCCCTCTAACTATGGCTACACCTTC; CDR3aa: CASSAGDSPSNYGYTF
d_gene: .; abundance: .; j_gene: TRBJ2-1; v_gene: TRBV9; CDR3nt: TGTACCAGCAGCGTAGACGGTGAGCAGTTCTTC; CDR3aa: CTSSVDGEQFF
d_gene: TRBD2; abundance: .; j_gene: TRBJ2-1; v_gene: TRBV19; CDR3nt: TGTGCCACCTCAGGACTAGCGCCAGTCGGGGGCTCCTACAATGAGCAGTTCTTC; CDR3aa: CATSGLAPVGGSYNEQFF
d_gene: .; abundance: .; j_gene: TRBJ2-7; v_gene: TRBV29-1; CDR3nt: TGCAGCGTTGTTTACGGGGAACCCTACGAGCAGTACTTC; CDR3aa: CSVVYGEPYEQYF
d_gene: .; abundance: .; j_gene: TRBJ2-7; v_gene: TRBV7-3; CDR3nt: TGTGCCAGCAGCCAGAGGATGGGAGGCGAGCAGTACTTC; CDR3aa: CASSQRMGGEQYF
d_gene: TRBD1; abundance: .; j_gene: TRBJ1-1; v_gene: TRBV5-1; CDR3nt: TGCGCCAGCTCGACAGGGAGGACGACTGAAGCTTTCTTT; CDR3aa: CASSTGRTTEAFF
d_gene: TRBD1; abundance: .; j_gene: TRBJ1-5; v_gene: TRBV6-1; CDR3nt: TGTGCCAGTTCCCAGACAGGGTTCAATCAGCCCCAGCATTTT; CDR3aa: CASSQTGFNQPQHF
d_gene: .; abundance: .; j_gene: TRBJ1-4; v_gene: TRBV5-1; CDR3nt: TGCGCCAGCAGGGAACCGGGACAAGGTGAAAAACTGTTTTTT; CDR3aa: CASREPGQGEKLFF
d_gene: TRBD1; abundance: .; j_gene: TRBJ1-2; v_gene: TRBV2; CDR3nt: TGTGCCAGCAGTTCCTCGGTGGATCGGAGACAGGGGCTTTCGGGGGGCTACACCTTC; CDR3aa: CASSSSVDRRQGLSGGYTF
d_gene: .; abundance: .; j_gene: TRBJ2-1; v_gene: TRBV2; CDR3nt: TGTGCCAGCAAGACTCAAGGAACGTACTCCTACAATGAGCAGTTCTTC; CDR3aa: CASKTQGTYSYNEQFF
d_gene: TRBD2; abundance: .; j_gene: TRBJ2-7; v_gene: TRBV18; CDR3nt: TGTGCCAGCTCCCGGACTAGCGGGAGTCTCGACGAGCAGTACTTC; CDR3aa: CASSRTSGSLDEQYF
d_gene: TRBD1; abundance: .; j_gene: TRBJ2-1; v_gene: TRBV11-1; CDR3nt: TGTGCCAGCAGCTCCCTTAACAGGGGCCATGAGCAGTTCTTC; CDR3aa: CASSSLNRGHEQFF
d_gene: .; abundance: .; j_gene: TRBJ1-2; v_gene: TRBV5-1; CDR3nt: TGCGCCAGCAGCTTGGGTGCAGGGATGGGATATGGCTACACCTTC; CDR3aa: CASSLGAGMGYGYTF
d_gene: TRBD2; abundance: few; j_gene: TRBJ2-3; v_gene: TRBV11-3; CDR3nt: TGTGCCAGCAGCCAACCGACTAGCGGTACAGATACGCAGTATTTT; CDR3aa: CASSQPTSGTDTQYF
d_gene: TRBD1; abundance: .; j_gene: TRBJ2-3; v_gene: TRBV29-1; CDR3nt: TGCAGCGCCTGGGGACAGGGTAGCACAGATACGCAGTATTTT; CDR3aa: CSAWGQGSTDTQYF
d_gene: TRBD2; abundance: .; j_gene: TRBJ2-3; v_gene: TRBV6-5; CDR3nt: TGTGCCAGCAGTTACACTCAGGGAGGGGCAGATACGCAGTATTTT; CDR3aa: CASSYTQGGADTQYF
d_gene: TRBD2; abundance: .; j_gene: TRBJ2-1; v_gene: TRBV7-3; CDR3nt: TGTGCCAGCAGCTTCGGACTAGCGGGAAGTGAGCAGTTCTTC; CDR3aa: CASSFGLAGSEQFF
d_gene: .; abundance: .; j_gene: TRBJ1-3; v_gene: TRBV6-6; CDR3nt: TGTGCCAGCAGCCTGGGGGCAGGGGGAAACACCATATATTTT; CDR3aa: CASSLGAGGNTIYF
d_gene: TRBD1; abundance: .; j_gene: TRBJ1-2; v_gene: TRBV7-3; CDR3nt: TGTGCCAGCAGCCCATCTCCCCGACAGGGCCACTATGGCTACACCTTC; CDR3aa: CASSPSPRQGHYGYTF
d_gene: .; abundance: .; j_gene: TRBJ1-2; v_gene: TRBV7-2; CDR3nt: TGTGCCAGCAGCTCACAGGGATTCGGCTACACCTTC; CDR3aa: CASSSQGFGYTF
d_gene: .; abundance: .; j_gene: TRBJ2-1; v_gene: TRBV6-1; CDR3nt: TGTGCCAGCAGTGAAGCTGACCAGGGGAGGGGGTTCTTC; CDR3aa: CASSEADQGRGFF
d_gene: TRBD1; abundance: .; j_gene: TRBJ2-3; v_gene: TRBV11-2; CDR3nt: TGTGCCAGCAGCATGACAGGGACCTGGGATACGCAGTATTTT; CDR3aa: CASSMTGTWDTQYF
d_gene: .; abundance: .; j_gene: TRBJ2-2; v_gene: TRBV14; CDR3nt: TGTGCCAGCAGCCAAGACAGGGTAGCCGGGGAGCTGTTTTTT; CDR3aa: CASSQDRVAGELFF
d_gene: .; abundance: once; j_gene: TRBJ2-1; v_gene: TRBV15; CDR3nt: TGTGCCACCAGCAACATAAGGAGGAATGAGCAGTTCTTC; CDR3aa: CATSNIRRNEQFF
d_gene: .; abundance: few; j_gene: TRBJ2-7; v_gene: TRBV4-3; CDR3nt: TGCGCCAGCAGCCAAGGATGGGCCGACGGGGCCTACGAGCAGTACTTC; CDR3aa: CASSQGWADGAYEQYF